Listed below are T cell receptor beta chains from one sample, sequenced in a study of shared clonotypes between healthy human individuals. Produced via immunoSEQ multiplex PCR; TCRdb's table is partial and in-frame only. The data show under 1,900,000 clones, with 98% seen just once and around 0.33% held by the top ten. Sequenced material: naive CD4+ T cells sorted from blood. These receptors were taken from a man under 40 in good health. Each CDR3 is given with its conserved first and last residue. D genes are given only for firm matches. Clone size is shown for a subset of rows, as once, few, many or a class of expanded clone.

NA	TRBD2	TRBV9	TRBJ2-2	TGTGCCAGCACCCGGGGACTAGTGCTGAGAGACACCGGGGAGCTGTTTTTT	CASTRGLVLRDTGELFF
NA	TRBD2	TRBV19	TRBJ2-7	TGTGCCAGTAGACCGACTAGCGGTCGTCTCGAGCAGTACTTC	CASRPTSGRLEQYF
NA	NA	TRBV11-1	TRBJ1-1	TGTGCCAGCAGCTTATGGCCTGAAGCTTTCTTT	CASSLWPEAFF
NA	NA	TRBV6-4	TRBJ2-1	TGTGCCAGCAGTGACTCGCCGCGGGGCTCCTACAATGAGCAGTTCTTC	CASSDSPRGSYNEQFF
once	TRBD2	TRBV5-4	TRBJ2-1	TGTGCCAGCAGCTTGCGGGCTGGCGGGGGTTGGTATGAGCAGTTCTTC	CASSLRAGGGWYEQFF
NA	NA	TRBV28	TRBJ2-1	TGTGCCAGCAGTTTGGTCGGACAAAAATCCCTCCGCGTGCAGTTCTTC	CASSLVGQKSLRVQFF
NA	TRBD2	TRBV27	TRBJ2-1	TGTGCCAGCAGTTTATACAGCGGGAGTCGCTACAATGAGCAGTTCTTC	CASSLYSGSRYNEQFF
NA	TRBD2	TRBV4-1	TRBJ2-5	TGCGCCAGCAGCCTCAACACCGGGACTAGCGGGACAGGAGAGACCCAGTACTTC	CASSLNTGTSGTGETQYF
NA	NA	TRBV6-5	TRBJ2-2	TGTGCCAGCAGTCGATTGCAGGGCACCGGGGAGCTGTTTTTT	CASSRLQGTGELFF
NA	NA	TRBV18	TRBJ2-7	TGTGCCAGCTCACCACGACAGCAAAGCTCCTACGAGCAGTACTTC	CASSPRQQSSYEQYF
NA	NA	TRBV2	TRBJ2-2	TGTGCCAGCAGTGACGAAGCGAACACCGGGGAGCTGTTTTTT	CASSDEANTGELFF
NA	TRBD1	TRBV27	TRBJ1-1	TGTGCCAGCCGCAGGGGGTTGCTGAACACTGAAGCTTTCTTT	CASRRGLLNTEAFF
once	TRBD1	TRBV5-1	TRBJ2-7	TGCGCCAGCAGGACAGGGAAACGATCCTACGAGCAGTACTTC	CASRTGKRSYEQYF
NA	NA	TRBV5-1	TRBJ2-7	TGCGCCAGCAGCTTAGGGCAGGCCGCCTACGAGCAGTACTTC	CASSLGQAAYEQYF
NA	NA	TRBV5-6	TRBJ1-5	TGTGCCAGCAGCTTGCCAGGGGATTTTCAGCCCCAGCATTTT	CASSLPGDFQPQHF
NA	NA	TRBV5-6	TRBJ2-7	TGTGCCAGCAGCCCACCGAGGGGGTCCGCCTACGAGCAGTACTTC	CASSPPRGSAYEQYF
NA	TRBD2	TRBV27	TRBJ2-7	TGTGCCAGCAGTACCCTTGGGACTAGCGGGACCAACGAGCAGTACTTC	CASSTLGTSGTNEQYF
NA	NA	TRBV11-3	TRBJ2-1	TGTGCCAGCAGCCCCCCGGGACATTACAATGAGCAGTTCTTC	CASSPPGHYNEQFF
NA	NA	TRBV28	TRBJ2-7	TGTGCCAGCAGTTTACACCCCGGAGCGCAGGGGAACGAGCAGTACTTC	CASSLHPGAQGNEQYF
NA	TRBD2	TRBV4-2	TRBJ2-7	TGTGCCAGCAGCCAAGATATCGGACTAGCGGGTGGTACCTACGAGCAGTACTTC	CASSQDIGLAGGTYEQYF
NA	TRBD1	TRBV7-9	TRBJ2-7	TGTGCCAGCAGCTTAGACGGACAGGGGTGGGACGAGCAGTACTTC	CASSLDGQGWDEQYF
NA	NA	TRBV27	TRBJ1-2	TGTGCCAGCAGTTTCCTACAGGGATACTATGGCTACACCTTC	CASSFLQGYYGYTF
NA	NA	TRBV10-3	TRBJ2-5	TGTGCCATCAGTCCTATGGGCGTAGCGGACCAAGAGACCCAGTACTTC	CAISPMGVADQETQYF
once	NA	TRBV30	TRBJ2-1	TGTGCCTGGAGTGTACTGGTAGGCGTACAGTTCTTC	CAWSVLVGVQFF
NA	TRBD2	TRBV7-3	TRBJ2-2	TGTGCCAGCAGCTTAAAAAGCGGGAGGGCGACCGGGGAGCTGTTTTTT	CASSLKSGRATGELFF
NA	NA	TRBV7-9	TRBJ2-7	TGTGCCAGCAGCTTAGGAAGTCTAGCCGACGAGCAGTACTTC	CASSLGSLADEQYF
NA	TRBD2	TRBV29-1	TRBJ2-3	TGCAGCGCCCCGGGGGCTAGCGGGAGGACAGATACGCAGTATTTT	CSAPGASGRTDTQYF
NA	NA	TRBV28	TRBJ2-2	TGTGCCAGCAGAAGTGACAGGGGAGGGATGGCCGGGGAGCTGTTTTTT	CASRSDRGGMAGELFF
NA	NA	TRBV7-2	TRBJ2-7	TGTGCCAGCAGCTTCCTGGGGGGCTTAGCCTACGAGCAGTACTTC	CASSFLGGLAYEQYF
NA	NA	TRBV19	TRBJ1-2	TGTGCCAGTAGTATAGATTCCGCCGCCAAAAATGGCTACACCTTC	CASSIDSAAKNGYTF
NA	NA	TRBV29-1	TRBJ2-5	TGCAGCGTTTCCCAGCTCCAAGAGACCCAGTACTTC	CSVSQLQETQYF
NA	NA	TRBV1	TRBJ2-7	TGCACCGAGCTAGCGGGGTCCTACGAGCAGTACTTC	CTELAGSYEQYF
NA	NA	TRBV19	TRBJ2-3	TGTGCCAGTGCACGCGCTGCGTCAGATACGCAGTATTTT	CASARAASDTQYF
NA	NA	TRBV28	TRBJ2-7	TGTGCCAGCAGTTTATTAGGGGTCTACGAGCAGTACTTC	CASSLLGVYEQYF
NA	TRBD1	TRBV10-1	TRBJ2-1	TGCGCCAGCAGTCCTGACAGGGGCGATGAGCAGTTCTTC	CASSPDRGDEQFF
once	NA	TRBV18	TRBJ1-3	TGTGCCAGCTCACCACTCGAGGACACCATATATTTT	CASSPLEDTIYF
NA	NA	TRBV19	TRBJ1-4	TGTGCCAGTAGAAGACAGAAGGCAACTAATGAAAAACTGTTTTTT	CASRRQKATNEKLFF
NA	NA	TRBV10-3	TRBJ1-1	TGTGCCATCAGTGATCAGGGTTCTGGTGAAGCTTTCTTT	CAISDQGSGEAFF
NA	NA	TRBV5-1	TRBJ1-1	TGCGCCAGCAGCGCGGACAGAATGAACACTGAAGCTTTCTTT	CASSADRMNTEAFF
few	NA	TRBV7-6	TRBJ2-5	TGTGCCAGCAGCTTTGGAGAGACCCAGTACTTC	CASSFGETQYF
NA	TRBD2	TRBV7-9	TRBJ2-7	TGTGCCAGCAGCTTACCCTTCGGACTAGCGGGAGACGAGCAGTACTTC	CASSLPFGLAGDEQYF
once	NA	TRBV29-1	TRBJ2-5	TGCAGCGTTGACTCTGAGGTCGAGACCCAGTACTTC	CSVDSEVETQYF
NA	NA	TRBV28	TRBJ2-7	TGTGCCAGCAGTTCCCGACGGTACGAGCAGTACTTC	CASSSRRYEQYF
NA	NA	TRBV28	TRBJ2-7	TGTGCCAGCAGTTTAGGACAGTTCTACGAGCAGTACTTC	CASSLGQFYEQYF
NA	NA	TRBV5-4	TRBJ1-2	TGTGCCAGCAGCTCCAGCTCCGGGACGGCTAACTATGGCTACACCTTC	CASSSSSGTANYGYTF
NA	TRBD1	TRBV7-6	TRBJ2-3	TGTGCCAGCAGCTTAGGGACAGGGTCAGATACGCAGTATTTT	CASSLGTGSDTQYF
NA	TRBD1	TRBV29-1	TRBJ2-1	TGCAGCGTGACCCGGGACAGGGGGTACAATGAGCAGTTCTTC	CSVTRDRGYNEQFF
NA	NA	TRBV27	TRBJ2-1	TGTGCCAGCAGTTTAGGACCTCAGGCTTTATCCCATGAGCAGTTCTTC	CASSLGPQALSHEQFF
NA	NA	TRBV6-5	TRBJ1-2	TGTGCCAGCAGTTACTTGCGGCAGAACTATGGCTACACCTTC	CASSYLRQNYGYTF
NA	NA	TRBV25-1	TRBJ1-4	TGTGCCAGCAGTAAACAGGGTCGCCGTAATGAAAAACTGTTTTTT	CASSKQGRRNEKLFF
NA	NA	TRBV9	TRBJ2-7	TGTGCCAGCAGCCCAAAGGGGATCCCATACGAGCAGTACTTC	CASSPKGIPYEQYF
NA	NA	TRBV4-1	TRBJ2-1	TGCGCCAGCAGCCTCTACTCCCTAAGTGACTTTAGACAGTTCTTC	CASSLYSLSDFRQFF
NA	TRBD1	TRBV7-3	TRBJ2-1	TGTGCCAGCAGCTCCCTACTCGGACAGGGGGATCCCTACAATGAGCAGTTCTTC	CASSSLLGQGDPYNEQFF
NA	TRBD1	TRBV7-9	TRBJ2-7	TGTGCCAGCAGCCCGCGGACAGGGCTTTACGAGCAGTACTTC	CASSPRTGLYEQYF